These T cell receptor beta chains were read from a single sample in a study of shared clonotypes between healthy human individuals. The assay was immunoSEQ multiplex PCR, and TCRdb's table has in-frame clones only and misses some. The sample includes 2 million to 2.5 million clones, about 95% of them seen just once. Source material: naive CD8+ T cells sorted from blood. Source of these receptors: a young man in good health. Both conserved end residues are part of each CDR3. The order of the fields is J gene, V gene, clone size, D gene, CDR3 protein, CDR3 DNA. The D gene is left open where the match is weak. Size tells how often a clone was seen (once, few, many) or the class of an expanded clone, and some rows leave it out.

J: TRBJ2-7; V: TRBV27; size: NA; D: TRBD1; CDR3: CASSQGTGGSYEQYF; DNA: TGTGCCAGCAGTCAAGGGACAGGCGGCTCCTACGAGCAGTACTTC
J: TRBJ2-1; V: TRBV6-1; size: NA; D: NA; CDR3: CASRSSLSSYNEQFF; DNA: TGTGCCAGCAGGAGTTCTCTTAGCTCCTACAATGAGCAGTTCTTC
J: TRBJ2-2; V: TRBV9; size: NA; D: TRBD1; CDR3: CASSGLRTGDSTGELFF; DNA: TGTGCCAGCAGCGGATTGAGGACAGGGGATTCGACCGGGGAGCTGTTTTTT
J: TRBJ1-1; V: TRBV27; size: NA; D: NA; CDR3: CASHSVGLGGTEAFF; DNA: TGTGCCAGCCACTCTGTGGGGCTAGGTGGCACTGAAGCTTTCTTT
J: TRBJ2-5; V: TRBV7-9; size: NA; D: TRBD1; CDR3: CASSQKVTGQGEKTQYF; DNA: TGTGCCAGCAGCCAGAAGGTAACGGGACAGGGTGAGAAGACCCAGTACTTC
J: TRBJ2-2; V: TRBV12-5; size: NA; D: TRBD2; CDR3: CASGYSGANTGELFF; DNA: TGTGCTAGTGGTTATAGCGGGGCGAACACCGGGGAGCTGTTTTTT
J: TRBJ2-3; V: TRBV30; size: NA; D: NA; CDR3: CAWSVLSDTQYF; DNA: TGTGCCTGGAGTGTACTGTCAGATACGCAGTATTTT
J: TRBJ1-6; V: TRBV19; size: NA; D: NA; CDR3: CASSIRGDSPLHF; DNA: TGTGCCAGTAGTATCAGGGGAGATTCACCCCTCCACTTT
J: TRBJ2-3; V: TRBV7-2; size: NA; D: TRBD2; CDR3: CASSLLGLAGPITDTQYF; DNA: TGTGCCAGCAGCTTACTGGGACTAGCGGGACCTATCACAGATACGCAGTATTTT
J: TRBJ2-3; V: TRBV2; size: once; D: TRBD2; CDR3: CAKNSGRGGTDTQYF; DNA: TGTGCCAAAAATAGCGGGAGGGGGGGCACAGATACGCAGTATTTT
J: TRBJ1-1; V: TRBV13; size: NA; D: NA; CDR3: CASSSAPVTEAFF; DNA: TGTGCCAGCAGCTCAGCCCCGGTCACTGAAGCTTTCTTT
J: TRBJ2-1; V: TRBV6-1; size: NA; D: NA; CDR3: CASSESPTIAHEQFF; DNA: TGTGCCAGCAGTGAAAGTCCGACCATAGCCCATGAGCAGTTCTTC
J: TRBJ2-3; V: TRBV4-1; size: NA; D: NA; CDR3: CASSQVLDHSDTQYF; DNA: TGCGCCAGCAGCCAAGTCCTAGATCATTCAGATACGCAGTATTTT
J: TRBJ2-1; V: TRBV5-5; size: NA; D: NA; CDR3: CASSLAVDYYNEQFF; DNA: TGTGCCAGCAGCTTGGCCGTGGACTACTACAATGAGCAGTTCTTC
J: TRBJ2-7; V: TRBV5-5; size: NA; D: NA; CDR3: CASSLSSDFYGEQYF; DNA: TGTGCCAGCAGCTTGTCGTCAGATTTTTATGGGGAGCAGTACTTC
J: TRBJ1-4; V: TRBV9; size: NA; D: NA; CDR3: CASRGIGEKLFF; DNA: TGTGCCAGCAGGGGAATTGGCGAAAAACTGTTTTTT
J: TRBJ1-4; V: TRBV6-1; size: NA; D: NA; CDR3: CASSEAVDATNEKLFF; DNA: TGTGCCAGCAGTGAAGCAGTGGATGCAACTAATGAAAAACTGTTTTTT
J: TRBJ2-2; V: TRBV7-9; size: NA; D: TRBD1; CDR3: CASSLPPGQDNTGELFF; DNA: TGTGCCAGCAGCTTGCCGCCGGGACAGGATAACACCGGGGAGCTGTTTTTT
J: TRBJ2-5; V: TRBV7-9; size: NA; D: TRBD2; CDR3: CASSSLERGARQETQYF; DNA: TGTGCCAGCAGCTCCCTTGAGCGGGGGGCCCGCCAAGAGACCCAGTACTTC
J: TRBJ2-7; V: TRBV11-2; size: NA; D: NA; CDR3: CASSLDPAYEQYF; DNA: TGTGCCAGCAGCTTAGATCCGGCCTACGAGCAGTACTTC
J: TRBJ1-1; V: TRBV19; size: NA; D: NA; CDR3: CASSLNTEAFF; DNA: TGTGCCAGTAGTTTGAACACTGAAGCTTTCTTT
J: TRBJ2-1; V: TRBV28; size: NA; D: NA; CDR3: CASSLQARYNEQFF; DNA: TGTGCCAGCAGTTTACAGGCCAGGTACAATGAGCAGTTCTTC
J: TRBJ1-5; V: TRBV19; size: NA; D: NA; CDR3: CASSIALGTMIAGNQPQHF; DNA: TGTGCCAGTAGTATAGCCCTCGGGACGATGATAGCCGGCAATCAGCCCCAGCATTTT
J: TRBJ1-6; V: TRBV15; size: NA; D: TRBD1; CDR3: CATSEGGQGARSPLHF; DNA: TGTGCCACCAGCGAGGGGGGACAGGGGGCTCGGTCACCCCTCCACTTT
J: TRBJ2-5; V: TRBV7-2; size: NA; D: NA; CDR3: CASSFGPGQETQYF; DNA: TGTGCCAGCAGCTTTGGGCCAGGCCAAGAGACCCAGTACTTC
J: TRBJ1-5; V: TRBV7-9; size: once; D: NA; CDR3: CASSSGTTNQPQHF; DNA: TGTGCCAGCAGCTCTGGGACAACGAATCAGCCCCAGCATTTT
J: TRBJ1-5; V: TRBV12-5; size: NA; D: TRBD1; CDR3: CASGFLDRDRQPQHF; DNA: TGTGCTAGTGGTTTCCTCGACAGGGACCGTCAGCCCCAGCATTTT
J: TRBJ2-5; V: TRBV25-1; size: NA; D: NA; CDR3: CASLQGETQYF; DNA: TGTGCCAGCCTACAGGGAGAGACCCAGTACTTC
J: TRBJ2-6; V: TRBV4-1; size: NA; D: TRBD1; CDR3: CASSQDRTGWAGANVLTF; DNA: TGCGCCAGCAGCCAAGATAGGACAGGGTGGGCTGGGGCCAACGTCCTGACTTTC